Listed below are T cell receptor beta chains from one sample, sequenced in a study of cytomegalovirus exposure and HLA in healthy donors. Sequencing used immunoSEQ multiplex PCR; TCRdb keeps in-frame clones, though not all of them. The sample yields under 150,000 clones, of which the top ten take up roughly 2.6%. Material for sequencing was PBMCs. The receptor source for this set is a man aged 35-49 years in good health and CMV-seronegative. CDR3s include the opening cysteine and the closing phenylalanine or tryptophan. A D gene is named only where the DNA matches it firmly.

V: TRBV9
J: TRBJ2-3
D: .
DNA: TGTGCCAGCAGCGACGAAATAGGGGCGAGAGATACGCAGTATTTT
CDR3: CASSDEIGARDTQYF

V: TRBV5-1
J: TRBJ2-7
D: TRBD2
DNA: TGCGCCAGCAGCTTGTCTCCAGGACTAGCGGGGGGAGCCTACGAGCAGTACTTC
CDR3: CASSLSPGLAGGAYEQYF

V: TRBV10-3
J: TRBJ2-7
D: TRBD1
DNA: TGTGCCATCAGTGGGGACAGGGACGTGGAAGGGCAGTACTTC
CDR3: CAISGDRDVEGQYF

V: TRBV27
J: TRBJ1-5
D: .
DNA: TGTGCCAGCAGTTTGATATCCGGGGTACCGGCGCATTTT
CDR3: CASSLISGVPAHF

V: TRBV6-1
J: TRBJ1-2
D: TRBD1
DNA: TGTGCCAGCAGTGGGGGGACAGGGTGGGATGGCTACACCTTC
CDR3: CASSGGTGWDGYTF

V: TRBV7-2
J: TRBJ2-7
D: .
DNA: TGTGCCAGCAGCTTAGCTAGTTTCGAGCAGTACTTC
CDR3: CASSLASFEQYF

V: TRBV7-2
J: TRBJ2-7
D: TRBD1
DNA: TGTGCCAGCAGCATTCCCTCGGGACAGACCTACGAGCAGTACTTC
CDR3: CASSIPSGQTYEQYF

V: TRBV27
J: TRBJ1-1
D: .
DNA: TGTGCCAGCACCTTAGACAGGACGAACACTGAAGCTTTCTTT
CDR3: CASTLDRTNTEAFF

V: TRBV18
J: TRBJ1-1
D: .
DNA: TGTGCCAGCTCACCTAAGGAGGGCGGAACTGAAGCTTTCTTT
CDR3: CASSPKEGGTEAFF

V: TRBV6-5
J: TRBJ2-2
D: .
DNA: TGTGCCAGCAGTTACCAGGCTCAGCTTAGCGGGGAGCTGTTTTTT
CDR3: CASSYQAQLSGELFF

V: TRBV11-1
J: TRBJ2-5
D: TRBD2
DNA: TGTGCCAGCAGCCCCGGGAGGGCCTGGGAGACCCAGTACTTC
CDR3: CASSPGRAWETQYF

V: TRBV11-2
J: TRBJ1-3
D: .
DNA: TGTGCCAGCAGCTTAGTTAAGAGGAGCTCTGGAAACACCATATATTTT
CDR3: CASSLVKRSSGNTIYF

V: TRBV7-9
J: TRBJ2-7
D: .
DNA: TGTGCCAGCAGCTTATCCGGACAGCACTACGAGCAGTACTTC
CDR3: CASSLSGQHYEQYF

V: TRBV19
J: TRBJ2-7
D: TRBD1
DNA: TGTGCCAGTAGTAAGGAGACAGGGTACTACGAGCAGTACTTC
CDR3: CASSKETGYYEQYF

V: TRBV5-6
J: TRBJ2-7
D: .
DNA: TGTGCCAGCAGCTTGGCCGAGTACGAGCAGTACTTC
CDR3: CASSLAEYEQYF

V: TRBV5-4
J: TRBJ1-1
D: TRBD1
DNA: TGTGCCAGCAGCTTGTATAAACAGGGGAGTGAAACTGAAGCTTTCTTT
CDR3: CASSLYKQGSETEAFF

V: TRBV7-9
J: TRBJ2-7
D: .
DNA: TGTGCCAGCAGCTTATCAGGGAAGCCCGAGCAGTACTTC
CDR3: CASSLSGKPEQYF

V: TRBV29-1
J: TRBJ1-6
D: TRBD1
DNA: TGCAGCGTTGGGGACAGGGAAAATTCACCCCTCCACTTT
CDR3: CSVGDRENSPLHF

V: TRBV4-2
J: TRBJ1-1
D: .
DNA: TGTGCCAGCAGCCAGGTACAGCTGAACACTGAAGCTTTCTTT
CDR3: CASSQVQLNTEAFF

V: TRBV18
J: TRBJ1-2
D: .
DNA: TGTGCCAGCTCAACGAGTGAGGGCTATGGCTACACCTTC
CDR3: CASSTSEGYGYTF

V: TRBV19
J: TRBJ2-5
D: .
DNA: TGTGCCAGTAGTTTGCGACAGAGGGAGACCCAGTACTTC
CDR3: CASSLRQRETQYF

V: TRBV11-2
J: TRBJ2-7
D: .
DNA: TGTGCCAGCAGCCCCCGGACAGAGGGTTCCTACGAGCAGTACTTC
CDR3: CASSPRTEGSYEQYF

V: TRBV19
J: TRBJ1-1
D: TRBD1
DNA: TGTGCCAGTACCGGGACAGGGGGCGGTAACGGTGAAGCTTTCTTT
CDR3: CASTGTGGGNGEAFF

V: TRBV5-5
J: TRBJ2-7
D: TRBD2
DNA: TGTGCCAGCAGTCAAGGACTAGCGGGGGCTAACTACGAGCAGTACTTC
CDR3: CASSQGLAGANYEQYF

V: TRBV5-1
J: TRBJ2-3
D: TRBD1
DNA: TGCGCCAGCAGCCCGGGACAGGGGGGGGCTCAGCAGTATTTT
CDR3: CASSPGQGGAQQYF

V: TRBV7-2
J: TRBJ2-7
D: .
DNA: TGTGCCAGCAGCCCCGACACCATCTCCTACGAGCAGTACTTC
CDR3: CASSPDTISYEQYF

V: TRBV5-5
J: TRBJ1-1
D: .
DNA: TGTGCCAGCAGCCGGGAGGTGGCAGGCCCGACGCGGACTGAAGCTTTCTTT
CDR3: CASSREVAGPTRTEAFF

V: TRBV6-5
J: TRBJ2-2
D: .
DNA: TGTGCCAGCAGTTACAGTTACAGAGACACCGGGGAGCTGTTTTTT
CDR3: CASSYSYRDTGELFF

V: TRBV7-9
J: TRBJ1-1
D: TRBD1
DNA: TGTGCCAGCAGCTTAGCTCCCGGGACAGTTGAAGCTTTCTTT
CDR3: CASSLAPGTVEAFF

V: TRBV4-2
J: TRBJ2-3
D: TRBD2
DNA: TGTGCCAGCAGCTTTAGCGGGGGGGCTCGGGCAGATACGCAGTATTTT
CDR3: CASSFSGGARADTQYF

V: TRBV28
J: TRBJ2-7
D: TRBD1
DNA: TGTGCCAGCGCCTGGGACAGGGTACACGAGCAGTACTTC
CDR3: CASAWDRVHEQYF

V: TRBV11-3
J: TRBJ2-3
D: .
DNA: TGTGCCAGCAGCTCCGATCGGAGCACAGATACGCAGTATTTT
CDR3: CASSSDRSTDTQYF

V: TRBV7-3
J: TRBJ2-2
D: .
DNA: TGTGCCAGCAGCCCCGGCGGGAACACCGGGGAGCTGTTTTTT
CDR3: CASSPGGNTGELFF

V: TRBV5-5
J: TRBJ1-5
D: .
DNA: TGTGCCAGCAGCGGGCGGGAAAACGGGTTCAATCAGCCCCAGCATTTT
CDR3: CASSGRENGFNQPQHF

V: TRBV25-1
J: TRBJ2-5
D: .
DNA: TGTGCCAGCAGTGACCCCTCAGTGGGGCTTGAGACCCAGTACTTC
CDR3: CASSDPSVGLETQYF

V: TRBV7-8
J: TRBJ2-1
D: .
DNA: TGTGCCAGCAGCTTAGGGACATCCGACAATGAGCAGTTCTTC
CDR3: CASSLGTSDNEQFF

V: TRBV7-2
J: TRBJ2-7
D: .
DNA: TGTGCCAGCAGCTTGTCGAGCAGGGGCGGCGAGCAGTACTTC
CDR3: CASSLSSRGGEQYF

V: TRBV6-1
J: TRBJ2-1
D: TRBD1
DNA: TGTGCCACCAGGGTTACAGGGGTGAGGGGCAATGAGCAGTTCTTC
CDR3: CATRVTGVRGNEQFF

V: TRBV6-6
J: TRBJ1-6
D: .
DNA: TGTGCCAGCATAATAGCGCAGGGGTATAATTCACCCCTCCACTTT
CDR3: CASIIAQGYNSPLHF